This paragraph covers one TCR beta chain sequence. Its antigen is not identified. The sample originates from a study of T cell responses to AZD1222 COVID-19 vaccine. Study-wide findings and caveats: Receipt of two AZD1222 doses was followed by a rise in Spike-specific TCR breadth and depth. Nearly half of spike-specific TCRs reportedly go after variant regions that carry no mutations.

Sequencing used immunoSEQ multiplex PCR; TCRdb keeps in-frame clones, though not all of them. The repertoire holds over 95,000 clones, 65% to 85% seen once, with about 14% in the top ten. The V gene end was trimmed by 2 bases and the J gene end by 4 bases; junction bases not matched to a gene: 9. Per the germline V gene, CDR1 is SGDLS and CDR2 is YYNGEE. The CDR3 is 16 residues long. This sample comprised peripheral blood, obtained 28 days after the second AZD1222 dose. The source is an adult who received the AZD1222 COVID-19 vaccine. The V and J genes are TRBV9 and TRBJ2-3; 8 nucleotides line up with TRBD2. CDR3 protein: CASSVRAGVVSDTQYF. CDR3 nucleotide sequence: TGTGCCAGCAGCGTCCGAGCGGGAGTGGTTTCAGATACGCAGTATTTT. Filled out from reference TRBV9 and TRBJ2-3, the complete variable domain reads DSGVTQTPKHLITATGQRVTLRCSPRSGDLSVYWYQQSLDQGLQFLIQYYNGEERAKGNILERFSAQQFPDLHSELNLSSLELGDSALYFCASSVRAGVVSDTQYFGPGTRLTVL.